This T cell receptor beta chain was recorded in a study of blood T cells in healthy people across ages. Per sample, no less than 5 micrograms of total RNA were extracted. A word on this clonotype: The junction and the germline gene differ at one end; a read error may be behind it.

A J-beta primer mix and a sample-barcoded 5' primer were used in a second PCR of about 7 to 12 cycles. TCRdb itself ran the 5' RACE reads through MiXCR, one entry per CDR3 protein. Of roughly 1,700,000 distinct CDR3 sequences listed, about 28% are singletons. The germline V gene encodes CDR1 SGHRS and CDR2 YFSETQ. This CDR3 comprises 13 residues. The source of this sequence is a woman in her 30s in good health. The sequenced material came from blood. J is TRBJ1-1 and V is TRBV5-1; 7 positions agree with TRBD1. The CDR3 sequence: CANSPGGESEAFF. CDR3 DNA sequence: TGCGCCAACAGCCCAGGGGGTGAATCTGAAGCTTTCTTT.